This T cell receptor beta chain was observed in a study of cytomegalovirus exposure and HLA in healthy donors. Study summary: Among about 179 million T cells, an earlier analysis found around 100 million unique TCR beta sequences. Of the donors genotyped, some 400 in all, 65% to 90% fell in the Caucasian-associated ancestry cluster.

In regard to this clone: Its antigen is not identified.

The CDR3 loop spans 15 amino acids. J was trimmed by 2 bases and V by 0 bases; bases with no gene match: 5. CDR1 SGDLS and CDR2 YYNGEE come from the germline V gene. Regarding the study as a whole: Published work reported that the classifier diagnosed cytomegalovirus status with high specificity and sensitivity. TCR sequences were mostly rare, though some public TCRs occurred in many donors.

Vbeta (60) and Jbeta (13) primers were used in the PCR. TCRdb keeps only in-frame clones here, not all; method: immunoSEQ multiplex PCR. Found here are some 110,000 clones, 66% of them singletons; the top ten hold approximately 1.4%. The source is a man younger than 30 in good health and CMV-seronegative. This sequence joins TRBV9 and TRBJ2-7; 7 bases align to TRBD2. Material for sequencing was PBMCs. In DNA, the CDR3 is TGTGCCAGCAGCGTAGGGGGGGGGATAACCTACGAGCAGTACTTC. Residues: CASSVGGGITYEQYF.